This T cell receptor beta chain derives from a study of T cell clonotyping in hematopoietic cell transplantation. As to this clone: Its antigen is still unknown.

Whole-study results and caveats: Few recipient clonotypes overlapped donors; over 97% were de novo at given depth. Pathologically expanded recipient clonotypes increased progressively from day 30 to day 180 as diversity fell.

Measured with immunoSEQ multiplex PCR; TCRdb has only the in-frame clones, and not every one. This table has roughly 44,000 clones, 85% appearing once. Documented time point: recipient sample about 28 days before transplant, after cytoreduction. The material sequenced was peripheral blood mononuclear cells, taken before stem cell transplant. This TCR was recovered from a man aged 55-75 years with acute myeloid leukemia. Some clones in this sample may be carry-over from other donors' samples.

In DNA, the CDR3 is TGCGCCAGCAGAAGAACAGGGTACCAAACCGGGGAGCTGTTTTTT. This translates into CASRRTGYQTGELFF. The V and J genes are TRBV23-1 and TRBJ2-2; tentatively, D is TRBD1 (6 bases). TRBV23-1 is annotated as an ORF whose role is uncertain. The CDR3 sequence is 15 residues long. The V gene lost 6 bases and the J gene lost 5 bases, with 16 bases spanning the gap.